This T cell receptor beta chain is drawn from a study of shared clonotypes between healthy human individuals. Study in general: Per donor, three plates held CD4 naive cells, three held CD4 memory, two held CD8 naive and one held CD8 memory. Study results and caveats: Clonotype sharing across a handful of donors was observed for roughly 5% of naive CD4 clonotypes.

V was pared by 3 bases and J by 0 bases, with 12 bases between. The CDR3 contains 15 residues. Germline CDR1 is GTSNPN and CDR2 is SVGIG (reference sequence). This clone appeared once. Antigen: not known. This specimen includes other DNA sequences encoding the same CDR3. The data were produced by immunoSEQ multiplex PCR, yet TCRdb's version contains in-frame clones alone and is incomplete. The data show some 2,100,000 clones, approximately 95% seen once. The source material was naive CD4+ T cells sorted from blood. Noted subset: CD45RA+ positively selected. The chain links TRBV30 to TRBJ1-3; D is ambiguous. The clonotype was recovered from a man aged 18 to 29 in good health. The CDR3 nucleotides read TGTGCCTGGAGCGCGACCAGCCGCTCTGGAAACACCATATATTTT. Its translation is CAWSATSRSGNTIYF.